This T cell receptor beta chain was identified in a study of T cell responses to AZD1222 COVID-19 vaccine (dated by TCRdb to the early 2020s). Study-level background: A total of more than 230 trial participants underwent TCR sequencing, of whom 207 received two doses of AZD1222 and roughly 25 received two doses of the MenACWY control vaccine. Trial participants were enrolled by age into 18-55, 56-69 and 70-plus year subgroups, with approximately 150, 30 and 60 TCR-sequenced participants respectively. The study at large found these results: Conclusions about previously exposed vaccinees are limited because only six or seven AZD1222 recipients were SARS-CoV-2 seropositive at baseline. Spike-specific TCR breadth and depth rose significantly after two AZD1222 doses compared with day 0 and with MenACWY recipients. Vaccine-associated CD4 TCRs spanned the whole spike protein, with dominant responses in regions 160-218 and 743-854. Because no samples from the day 14 peak response were available, repertoires could be characterized only after the peak T cell response. In the small 56-69-year group, the increase in depth fell short of significance, most likely because of low power. Reportedly, almost half of the unique spike-specific TCRs recognized epitopes lying outside the regions that are mutated in the B.1.351 and B.1.1.7 variants. Participants were mostly white British and included more females than males, and it was suggested by the authors that clonal diversity may have been underestimated.

A distance of 8 bases separates the germline ends of V and J, which lose 8 bases and 3 bases respectively. CDR1 is given as MNHEY and CDR2 as SVGAGI, both from the germline V gene. The CDR3 contains 12 residues, cysteine and phenylalanine counted. Only the CDR3 portion is preserved as DNA: 36 bases, with reading frame beginning at the first base. The CDR3 regions of human TCRbeta chains were subjected to immunosequencing. Per the original workflow: TCRs in the repertoires were compared against a reference library of SARS-CoV-2-specific TCRs that had been generated with the MIRA antigen-specificity platform. Breadth was defined as the fraction of unique TCRs that were SARS-CoV-2-associated. Depth was defined as the fraction of total T cells that were SARS-CoV-2-associated. Using the MIRA data, each spike-specific TCR was mapped to the spike region that the TCR reacts to and placed in a CD4 or CD8 class. Log10-transformed breadth and depth values were compared by one-way ANOVA with Sidak's multiple comparisons tests. TCRdb re-hosts the immuneACCESS table, in-frame sequences only. Its copies lack some clones; in the studies checked, an unresolved V gene accounts for under half of them, and the cause for the rest is not known. The V and J calls and clone size are taken from that table; D and trimming were inferred from the DNA. This sample is represented by some 95,000 clones; around nine tenths of them were singletons. Clones ranked in the top ten supply about 3% of the sample.

To note about this clone: Its antigen specificity is not known. No clone much larger than this one lies a single base away; base qualities are absent.

This specimen's time point label, per the study, means: baseline before first vaccination. Taken with the paper, the label for treatment or condition translates to: meningococcal conjugate vaccine given as trial control. Samples from vaccinated people were obtained from the UK trials COV001 and COV002, which included a single-blind randomized controlled phase 2/3 trial of AZD1222 (ChAdOx1 nCoV-19) in healthy adults. Trial participant PBMC samples were collected at day 0 and day 28 after the second dose for TCRbeta chain sequencing. The sequence derives from an adult in good health. The chain links TRBV6-5 with TRBJ1-5; the D gene remains uncertain. Specimen: peripheral blood, collected on day 0 of MenACWY control vaccination. DNA sequence: TGTGCCAGCCACAGTCTCAATCAGCCCCAGCATTTT. It specifies CASHSLNQPQHF.